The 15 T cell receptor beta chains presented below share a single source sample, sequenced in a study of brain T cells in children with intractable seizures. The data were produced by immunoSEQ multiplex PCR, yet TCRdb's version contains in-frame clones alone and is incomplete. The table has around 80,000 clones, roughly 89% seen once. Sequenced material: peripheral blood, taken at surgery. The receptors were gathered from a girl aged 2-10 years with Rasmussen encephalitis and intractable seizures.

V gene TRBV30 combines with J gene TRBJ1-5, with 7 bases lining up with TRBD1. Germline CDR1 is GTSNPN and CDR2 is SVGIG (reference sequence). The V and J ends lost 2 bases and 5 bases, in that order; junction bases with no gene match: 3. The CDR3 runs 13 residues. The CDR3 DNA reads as TGTGCCTGGAGTAGGGGGCTGGATCAGCCCCAGCATTTT. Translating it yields CAWSRGLDQPQHF.

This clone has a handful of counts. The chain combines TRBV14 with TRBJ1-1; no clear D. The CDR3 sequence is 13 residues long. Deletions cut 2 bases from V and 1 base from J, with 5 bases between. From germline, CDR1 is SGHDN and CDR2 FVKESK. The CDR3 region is CASSQHGNTEAFF. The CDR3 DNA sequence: TGTGCCAGCAGCCAACATGGGAACACTGAAGCTTTCTTT.

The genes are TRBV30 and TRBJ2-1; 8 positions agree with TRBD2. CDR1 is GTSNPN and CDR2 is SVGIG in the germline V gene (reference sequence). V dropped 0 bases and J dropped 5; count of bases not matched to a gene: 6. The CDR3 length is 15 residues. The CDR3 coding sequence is TGTGCCTGGAGTGTAAAACTAGCGGTAGACAATGAGCAGTTCTTC. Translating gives CAWSVKLAVDNEQFF.

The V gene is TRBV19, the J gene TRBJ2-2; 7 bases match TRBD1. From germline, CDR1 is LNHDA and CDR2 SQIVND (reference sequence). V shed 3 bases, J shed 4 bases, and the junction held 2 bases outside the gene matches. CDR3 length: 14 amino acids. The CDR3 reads CASSITGATGELFF. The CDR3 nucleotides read TGTGCCAGTAGTATTACAGGGGCCACCGGGGAGCTGTTTTTT.

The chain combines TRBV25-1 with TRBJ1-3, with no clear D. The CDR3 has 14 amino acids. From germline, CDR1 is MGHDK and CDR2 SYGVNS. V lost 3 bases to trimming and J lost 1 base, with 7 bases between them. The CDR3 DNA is TGTGCCAGCAGTGACCCCTCGTCTGGAAACACCATATATTTT. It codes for CASSDPSSGNTIYF.

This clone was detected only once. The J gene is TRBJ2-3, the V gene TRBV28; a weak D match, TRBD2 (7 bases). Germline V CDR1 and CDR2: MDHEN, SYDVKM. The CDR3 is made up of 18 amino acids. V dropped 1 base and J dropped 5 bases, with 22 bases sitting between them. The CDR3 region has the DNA TGTGCCAGCAGTTTATTCCCCAGTTTTGCGGGGGCGGGAGATACGCAGTATTTT. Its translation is CASSLFPSFAGAGDTQYF.

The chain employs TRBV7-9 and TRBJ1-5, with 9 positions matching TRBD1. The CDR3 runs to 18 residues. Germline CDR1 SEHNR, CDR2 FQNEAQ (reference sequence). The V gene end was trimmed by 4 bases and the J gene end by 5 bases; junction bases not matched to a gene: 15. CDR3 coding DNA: TGTGCCAGCAGCTCATACACCGGGACAGGGTGGGAGCATCAGCCCCAGCATTTT. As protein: CASSSYTGTGWEHQPQHF.

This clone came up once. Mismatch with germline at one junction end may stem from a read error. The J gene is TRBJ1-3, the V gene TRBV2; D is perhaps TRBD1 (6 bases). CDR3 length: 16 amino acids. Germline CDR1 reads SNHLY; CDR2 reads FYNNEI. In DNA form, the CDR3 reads TGTGCCAGCAGTGCCGGACAGCCGGGCTCTGGAAGCACCATATATTTT. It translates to CASSAGQPGSGSTIYF.

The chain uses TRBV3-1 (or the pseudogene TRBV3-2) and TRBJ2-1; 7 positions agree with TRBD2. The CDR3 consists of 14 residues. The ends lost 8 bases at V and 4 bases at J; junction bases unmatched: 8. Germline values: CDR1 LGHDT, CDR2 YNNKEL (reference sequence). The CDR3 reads CASAPQGLYNEQFF. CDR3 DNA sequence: TGTGCCAGCGCCCCTCAGGGACTATACAATGAGCAGTTCTTC.

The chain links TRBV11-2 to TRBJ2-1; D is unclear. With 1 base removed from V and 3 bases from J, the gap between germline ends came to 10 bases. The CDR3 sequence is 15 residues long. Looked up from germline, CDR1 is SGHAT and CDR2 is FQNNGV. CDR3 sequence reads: CASSLGLVNYNEQFF. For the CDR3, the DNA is TGTGCCAGCAGCTTAGGACTCGTGAACTACAATGAGCAGTTCTTC.

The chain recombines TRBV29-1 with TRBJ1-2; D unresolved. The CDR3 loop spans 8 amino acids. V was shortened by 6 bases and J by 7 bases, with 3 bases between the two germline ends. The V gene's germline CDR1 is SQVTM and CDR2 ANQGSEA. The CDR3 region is CSVGGYTF. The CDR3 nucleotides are TGCAGCGTAGGTGGCTACACCTTC.

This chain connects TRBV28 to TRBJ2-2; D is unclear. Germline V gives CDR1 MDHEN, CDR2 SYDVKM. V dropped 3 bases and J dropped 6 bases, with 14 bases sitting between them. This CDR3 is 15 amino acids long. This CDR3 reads CASSFDLPAAGELFF. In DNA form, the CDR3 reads TGTGCCAGCAGTTTCGACCTTCCCGCGGCCGGGGAGCTGTTTTTT.

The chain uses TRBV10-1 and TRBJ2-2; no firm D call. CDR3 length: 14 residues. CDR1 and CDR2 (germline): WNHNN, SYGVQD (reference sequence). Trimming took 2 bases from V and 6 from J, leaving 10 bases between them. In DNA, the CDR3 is TGCGCCAGCAGTGAGAGTTGGGCCGCCGGGGAGCTGTTTTTT. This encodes CASSESWAAGELFF.

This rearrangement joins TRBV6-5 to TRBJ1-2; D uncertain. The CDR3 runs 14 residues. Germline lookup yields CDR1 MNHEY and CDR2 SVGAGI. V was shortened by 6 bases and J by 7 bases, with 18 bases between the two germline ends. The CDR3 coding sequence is TGTGCCAGCAGAAAAGCAGGTTTGTTGGCTGGCTACACCTTC. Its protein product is CASRKAGLLAGYTF.

This CDR3 is CASSQYGLAKNIQYF. In DNA, the CDR3 is TGCGCCAGCAGCCAATACGGATTAGCCAAAAACATTCAGTACTTC. This sequence joins TRBV4-1 and TRBJ2-4; D is unresolved. V lost 2 bases and J lost 0, with 8 bases in between. Germline V lookup: CDR1 MGHRA, CDR2 YSYEKL. The CDR3 has 15 amino acids.